This T cell receptor beta chain was obtained from a study of T cell repertoires in cytomegalovirus infection. This CDR3 comprises 15 residues. V lost 6 bases and J lost 0, with 9 bases in between. CDR1 is MDHEN and CDR2 is SYDVKM in the germline V gene. TCRdb called the reads again in MiXCR, with one record for every CDR3 protein. The data hold about 300,000 distinct CDR3 sequences, with about 25% observed a single time. The receptor comes from a human donor in good health (CMV status not recorded). Some clones in this sample may be carry-over from other donors' samples. The chain joins TRBV28 to TRBJ2-6; unclear D gene. Sequencing input: PBMCs. The CDR3 spells CASRRFSSGANVLTF. CDR3 DNA: TGTGCCAGCAGACGATTTAGCTCTGGGGCCAACGTCCTGACTTTC.